This T cell receptor beta chain stems from a study of response to subunit inactivated influenza vaccine. Regarding the study as a whole: New T cells are recruited in small numbers by each seasonal influenza vaccination, according to the authors' suggestion.

CDR1 LNHDA and CDR2 SQIVND come from the germline V gene (reference sequence). The CDR3 is 15 residues long. The trim removed 4 bases at V and 8 bases at J, leaving 12 bases unmatched. On this clonotype itself: What it recognizes is unknown.

A single record per CDR3 protein comes from TCRdb applying MiXCR to the RT-PCR reads. This table holds about 570,000 distinct CDR3 sequences, about 11% found once. The same data also went into a second study, on T cells expressing NK-cell markers. That paper states: With UMIs, 5'RACE template switching was used to make TCR beta cDNA. Source material for TCR beta repertoires consisted of sorted CD3+CD56+NKG2C+, CD3+CD56+NKG2C- and CD3+CD56-NKG2C+ T cells. Sorting was restricted to alpha-beta TCR T cells by an anti-gamma-delta TCR antibody in several experiments.

The sequence was collected from a man aged 50 to 60 who received an inactivated influenza vaccine. Source: PBMCs from blood, taken on the day of vaccination. V usage is TRBV19 and J usage is TRBJ2-3, with 7 bases that match TRBD1. Here the CDR3 DNA reads TGTGCCAGTAGTACACGACAGGGTGCCGCGGCTACGCAGTATTTT. Its translation: CASSTRQGAAATQYF.